This T cell receptor (beta chain) comes out of a study of PD-1 blockade in classical Hodgkin lymphoma. Regarding the study as a whole: Complete responders started with a diversity level that resembled newly diagnosed patients at baseline.

Comment on this clone: Its specificity is not known.

Trimming cost V 2 bases and J 8 bases; bases outside gene matches: 3. This CDR3 has 13 residues. Germline loops: CDR1 KGHSH, CDR2 LQKENI. Using immunoSEQ multiplex PCR, the repertoire was profiled, and TCRdb retains in-frame clones only, with some absent. Counted here are 12,000 to 15,000 clones, roughly 80% occurring once; the ten biggest clones make up more than 15%. The time point is: cycle 4 day 1 (C4D1), after around six weeks of nivolumab. All patients relapsed after autologous stem cell transplantation, and brentuximab vedotin exposure varied. The receptor was isolated from a human donor with classical Hodgkin lymphoma. The specimen comprised peripheral blood mononuclear cells (PBMCs), sampled before the fourth cycle of nivolumab. The chain links TRBV18 to TRBJ1-2, with TRBD1 identical over 9 bases. The CDR3, as DNA: TGTGCCAGCTCACCAGGGACAGGGCAAGGCTACACCTTC. This sequence encodes CASSPGTGQGYTF.